This TCR beta chain was captured in a study of blood T cell repertoires in COVID-19. About the study: Samples came from the United States, Italy and Spain, spanning acute and convalescent COVID-19. PBMCs, B-cell-depleted T cells, or T cells were the source of the cDNA or gDNA that made up the material.

The Seattle site enrolled patients during active infection and followed them longitudinally. In the authors' workflow: The assay estimated nucleated cells by amplifying reference gene primers. The method was immunoSEQ multiplex PCR; TCRdb's version includes in-frame clones alone and lacks a portion of them. V, J and clone size are taken as reported in that table, and D and trimming were inferred from the DNA itself. Of 120,000 to 150,000 clones detected, about 85% appear once; the ten largest clones hold more than 2%. Trimming removed 6 bases at V and 4 bases at J, with 9 bases between. The CDR3 is 11 residues long. Germline V gene lookup returns CDR1 DFQATT and CDR2 SNEGSKA (reference sequence).

The clonotype comes from a human donor with COVID-19, enrolled during active disease. The donor label of this sample is uncertain. The V gene is TRBV20-1, the J gene TRBJ1-2, with D unclear. The sequenced sample consisted of peripheral blood. CDR3 amino acids: CSAEEAYGYTF. CDR3 DNA sequence: TGCAGTGCGGAAGAGGCCTATGGCTACACCTTC.